Following are 18 T cell receptor beta chains from one sample sequenced in a study of cytomegalovirus exposure and HLA in healthy donors. TCRdb keeps only in-frame clones here, not all; method: immunoSEQ multiplex PCR. The table has fewer than 350,000 clones, roughly 88% seen once; the top ten hold over 0.85%. Sequenced: PBMCs. The receptors were gathered from a woman between 18 and 30 years old in good health and CMV-seronegative.

This clone was seen a single time. This chain connects TRBV7-2 to TRBJ2-7; 7 bases map to TRBD2. Germline V gene data show CDR1 as SGHTA and CDR2 as FQGNSA. The V gene end was trimmed by 5 bases and the J gene end by 5 bases; junction bases not matched to a gene: 9. The CDR3 runs to 14 residues. CDR3 residues: CASSARTSLHEQYF. The DNA for the CDR3 is TGTGCCAGCAGCGCCCGGACTAGTCTGCACGAGCAGTACTTC.

The gene calls are TRBV5-1 and TRBJ1-1; D is ambiguous. Germline CDR1 and CDR2: SGHRS and YFSETQ. V was shortened by 0 bases and J by 1 base, with 7 bases between the two germline ends. The CDR3 loop spans 14 amino acids. DNA for the CDR3: TGCGCCAGCAGCTTGGATTGGAGGAACACTGAAGCTTTCTTT. Amino acids: CASSLDWRNTEAFF.

The V and J genes are TRBV7-2 and TRBJ2-3; the match to TRBD2 covers 10 bases. Germline assignment: CDR1 SGHTA and CDR2 FQGNSA. The trim removed 3 bases at V and 4 bases at J, leaving 10 bases unmatched. The CDR3 sequence is 17 residues long. CDR3 DNA sequence: TGTGCCAGCAGCTTCCGGACTAGCGGTATGGGTGCAGATACGCAGTATTTT. Protein sequence: CASSFRTSGMGADTQYF.

This chain links TRBV6-1 with TRBJ1-5; 7 nucleotides align to TRBD1. Germline trimming cut 3 bases from V and 7 bases from J; bases unmatched to any gene: 3. CDR3 size: 13 residues. Germline V lookup: CDR1 MNHNS, CDR2 SASEGT. CDR3 in amino acids: CASSDGTEQPQHF. As DNA, the CDR3 is TGTGCCAGCAGTGACGGGACAGAGCAGCCCCAGCATTTT.

The chain links TRBV19 to TRBJ1-2, with a weak D call TRBD1 (6 bases). V was shortened by 5 bases and J by 8 bases, with 15 bases between the two germline ends. The germline V gene has CDR1 LNHDA and CDR2 SQIVND (reference sequence). CDR3 length: 13 residues. The chain's CDR3 is CASSFLQGEGYTF. CDR3 nucleotides: TGTGCCAGTAGTTTCCTACAGGGAGAAGGCTACACCTTC.

This clone was counted a single time. This chain joins TRBV7-3 and TRBJ2-2; D remains ambiguous. The germline gives CDR1 SGHTA, CDR2 FQGTGA. The CDR3 contains 12 residues. V was pared by 3 bases and J by 6 bases, with 5 bases between. The CDR3 nucleotides read TGTGCCAGCAGCTTTGGCTCCGGGGAGCTGTTTTTT. This encodes CASSFGSGELFF.

This rearrangement joins TRBV28 to TRBJ1-3, with D perhaps TRBD1 (6 bases). The CDR3 length is 14 residues. Germline V gene sequence: CDR1 MDHEN, CDR2 SYDVKM. Trimming shortened V by 3 bases and J by 4 bases, and 10 bases separated the two germline ends. CDR3 loop: CASSFGDRGNTIYF. The CDR3 DNA sequence: TGTGCCAGCAGTTTTGGAGACAGGGGAAACACCATATATTTT.

As DNA, the CDR3 is TGCAGCGTCGGACAAGTCACCGGGGAGCTGTTTTTT. Its translation: CSVGQVTGELFF. The rearrangement links TRBV29-1 to TRBJ2-2; weak D call: TRBD1 (5 bases). The V gene lost 6 bases and the J gene lost 4 bases, with 9 bases spanning the gap. The CDR3 length is 12 residues. Germline V lookup: CDR1 SQVTM, CDR2 ANQGSEA.

The chain links TRBV10-2 to TRBJ2-1, with a tentative D call TRBD2 (6 bases). Trimming removed 6 bases at V and 0 bases at J, with 9 bases between. This CDR3 has 14 amino acids. CDR1 is WSHSY, CDR2 SAAADI, per germline. CDR3 loop: CASREGGSYNEQFF. CDR3 DNA: TGCGCCAGCAGGGAGGGCGGCTCCTACAATGAGCAGTTCTTC.

This clone was seen only a few times. V and J are TRBV5-4 and TRBJ1-6; D remains unclear. CDR1 is SGHNT and CDR2 is YYREEE in the germline V gene (reference sequence). Trimming took 0 bases from V and 8 from J, leaving 9 bases between them. The CDR3 spans 14 residues. The CDR3 reads CASSLGGLDSPLHF. For the CDR3, the DNA is TGTGCCAGCAGCTTGGGAGGGCTAGATTCACCCCTCCACTTT.

The chain uses TRBV5-1 and TRBJ2-7, with 11 bases lining up with TRBD2. The CDR3 is made up of 15 amino acids. J was trimmed by 4 bases and V by 4 bases; bases with no gene match: 7. Germline values: CDR1 SGHRS, CDR2 YFSETQ. CDR3 loop: CASSLLAGGPYEQYF. The CDR3 DNA reads as TGCGCCAGCAGCCTTTTAGCGGGAGGGCCTTACGAGCAGTACTTC.

V and J are TRBV6-5 and TRBJ2-1; D might be TRBD2 (6 bases). This CDR3 is 15 amino acids long. Germline V CDR1 and CDR2: MNHEY, SVGAGI. V dropped 6 bases and J dropped 4 bases, with 16 bases sitting between them. The CDR3 region is CASRPTSSGYNEQFF. The DNA of the CDR3 is TGTGCCAGCAGACCAACTAGCTCGGGTTACAATGAGCAGTTCTTC.

This chain links TRBV9 with TRBJ2-7; D possibly corresponds to TRBD2 (5 bases). The CDR3 is made up of 15 amino acids. Between the trimmed V and J ends, which lost 4 bases and 3 bases, there was a span of 17 bases. Per germline, CDR1 SGDLS and CDR2 YYNGEE. CDR3 loop: CASSPYAGEGYEQYF. Written as DNA, the CDR3 is TGTGCCAGCAGCCCCTACGCGGGTGAGGGCTACGAGCAGTACTTC.

This chain connects TRBV18 to TRBJ1-5, with a weak D call TRBD1 (5 bases). The CDR3 has 14 residues. With 5 bases removed from V and 4 bases from J, the gap between germline ends came to 12 bases. CDR1 is KGHSH and CDR2 is LQKENI in the germline V gene. The DNA for the CDR3 is TGTGCCAGCTCATACGGGGGGTCGAATCAGCCCCAGCATTTT. Amino acids: CASSYGGSNQPQHF.

The CDR3 protein is CASSPQEVLTEAFF. As DNA, the CDR3 is TGCGCCAGCAGCCCCCAGGAGGTACTCACTGAAGCTTTCTTT. V usage is TRBV5-1 and J usage is TRBJ1-1; D is unclear. CDR3 length equals 14 residues. V was trimmed by 4 bases and J by 4 bases, leaving 14 bases between them. Germline loops: CDR1 SGHRS, CDR2 YFSETQ.

The chain employs TRBV5-1 and TRBJ1-5; D gene ambiguous. The germline V gene has CDR1 SGHRS and CDR2 YFSETQ. This CDR3 contains 16 residues. The V end was cut by 2 bases, the J end by 0 bases, with 12 bases between. The DNA of the CDR3 is TGCGCCAGCAGCTTTTCCCAAGCCTATAGCAATCAGCCCCAGCATTTT. As protein: CASSFSQAYSNQPQHF.

This chain links TRBV27 with TRBJ1-1; D unclear. The V gene lost 6 bases and the J gene lost 10 bases, with 12 bases spanning the gap. The germline gives CDR1 MNHEY, CDR2 SMNVEV (reference sequence). CDR3 length: 11 amino acids. The chain's CDR3 is CASRSGSGAFF. Written as DNA, the CDR3 is TGTGCCAGCAGAAGCGGGTCGGGAGCTTTCTTT.

V and J are TRBV29-1 and TRBJ2-1; 7 bases align to TRBD2. The germline V gene encodes CDR1 SQVTM and CDR2 ANQGSEA. V lost 5 bases and J lost 8; bases outside the gene matches: 9. The CDR3 loop spans 13 amino acids. CDR3 bases: TGCAGCGTTAGGTGGGAGGGCCCTGATGAGCAGTTCTTC. This translates into CSVRWEGPDEQFF.